A selection of T cell receptor beta chains follows, all from one sample in a study of T cells in Graves' hyperthyroidism and ophthalmopathy. TCRdb used MiXCR to reprocess the multiplex PCR reads, holding one entry per CDR3 protein. The sample includes about 700,000 distinct CDR3 sequences, 14% of them seen just once. The sequenced sample consisted of blood. These receptors were taken from a woman younger than 30 with Graves' hyperthyroidism. CDR3s include the opening cysteine and the closing phenylalanine or tryptophan. The order of the fields is D gene, V gene, J gene, clone size, CDR3 protein, CDR3 DNA. D genes are given only for firm matches. Size is omitted from some rows. Given values are once, few, many or a class for expanded clones.

>TRBD2|TRBV28|TRBJ2-7|many
CASSGISGGGEQYF
TGTGCCAGCAGTGGTATAAGCGGGGGAGGGGAGCAGTACTTC
>NA|TRBV6-1|TRBJ2-5|NA
CASSEGGSRGRETQYF
TGTGCCAGCAGTGAGGGCGGGAGCAGGGGACGGGAGACCCAGTACTTC
>TRBD2|TRBV20-1|TRBJ2-7|many
CSAIPLRTSTRSGQYF
TGCAGTGCGATACCCTTGAGGACTAGCACGCGATCCGGGCAGTACTTC
>NA|TRBV29-1|TRBJ1-1|many
CSVDPNRGAGAFF
TGCAGCGTTGATCCTAACCGGGGGGCTGGGGCTTTCTTT
>TRBD1|TRBV18|TRBJ2-5|many
CASSPGQVETQYF
TGTGCCAGCTCCCCCGGACAGGTGGAGACCCAGTACTTC
>NA|TRBV29-1|TRBJ2-7|few
CSVEEAGLSSYEQYF
TGCAGCGTTGAAGAGGCGGGATTAAGCTCCTACGAGCAGTACTTC
>NA|TRBV5-6|TRBJ1-1|NA
CASSLDLSEAFF
TGTGCCAGCAGCTTGGATCTGTCTGAAGCTTTCTTT
>NA|TRBV7-9|TRBJ1-6|NA
CASSFGGWGSPLHF
TGTGCCAGCAGCTTCGGGGGGTGGGGGTCACCCCTCCACTTT
>TRBD2|TRBV18|TRBJ2-1|many
CASSLWTSGSRNEQFF
TGTGCCAGCTCATTATGGACTAGCGGGAGTAGAAATGAGCAGTTCTTC
>NA|TRBV2|TRBJ2-1|many
CASKTRAFDNEQFF
TGTGCCAGCAAGACGAGGGCTTTCGACAATGAGCAGTTCTTC
>NA|TRBV20-1|TRBJ2-7|many
CSIERAAYEQYF
TGCAGTATCGAGAGGGCAGCCTACGAGCAGTACTTC
>NA|TRBV10-3|TRBJ2-7|many
CAITSGTESYEQYF
TGTGCCATCACCTCGGGGACGGAGTCCTACGAGCAGTACTTC
>TRBD1|TRBV28|TRBJ2-4|NA
CASSLQGAVAKNIQYF
TGTGCCAGCAGTTTACAGGGGGCCGTGGCCAAAAACATTCAGTACTTC
>TRBD2|TRBV15|TRBJ2-7|NA
CATSSTSGSDEQYF
TGTGCCACCAGCAGTACTAGCGGGAGCGACGAGCAGTACTTC
>TRBD2|TRBV12-3/TRBV12-4|TRBJ2-6|NA
CASSLALAGGSGANVLTF
TGTGCCAGCAGTTTGGCGCTAGCGGGAGGCTCTGGGGCCAACGTCCTGACTTTC
>NA|TRBV28|TRBJ1-1|many
CASSIWVTGYASTEAFF
TGTGCCAGCAGTATCTGGGTGACAGGATACGCCTCCACTGAAGCTTTCTTT
>TRBD2|TRBV20-1|TRBJ2-1|few
CSAPSGTSVYNEQFF
TGCAGTGCTCCCTCCGGGACTAGCGTCTACAATGAGCAGTTCTTC
>NA|TRBV20-1|TRBJ2-7|NA
CSAEEGPSYEQYF
TGCAGTGCTGAGGAGGGGCCCTCGTACGAGCAGTACTTC
>NA|TRBV7-2|TRBJ1-1|many
CASSLAGSEAFF
TGTGCCAGCAGCTTAGCAGGGTCTGAAGCTTTCTTT
>NA|TRBV19|TRBJ1-6|few
CARTDSGKRGGSYNSPLHF
TGTGCCAGAACAGATTCCGGGAAAAGAGGGGGCTCCTATAATTCACCCCTCCACTTT
>TRBD1|TRBV6-1|TRBJ2-7|many
CASSDTGALREQYF
TGTGCCAGCAGCGACACAGGGGCGCTCCGCGAGCAGTACTTC
>NA|TRBV29-1|TRBJ2-1|few
CSVEWGEQFF
TGCAGCGTAGAATGGGGAGAGCAGTTCTTC
>NA|TRBV5-1|TRBJ2-7|NA
CASSFGRGTYEQYF
TGCGCCAGCAGCTTCGGGCGGGGAACCTACGAGCAGTACTTC
>TRBD1|TRBV20-1|TRBJ2-3|few
CSATVDRGYTDTQYF
TGCAGTGCTACGGTAGACAGGGGTTATACAGATACGCAGTATTTT
>TRBD2|TRBV4-2|TRBJ2-1|few
CASSQGLLQAGRWNEQFF
TGTGCCAGCAGCCAAGGGTTACTCCAAGCGGGGCGTTGGAATGAGCAGTTCTTC
>TRBD2|TRBV12-3/TRBV12-4|TRBJ2-1|many
CASTGLALSSSYNEQFF
TGTGCCAGCACGGGACTAGCGTTGTCGAGCTCCTACAATGAGCAGTTCTTC
>NA|TRBV10-3|TRBJ1-1|NA
CAISESLRNTEAFF
TGTGCCATCAGTGAGTCTTTGAGGAACACTGAAGCTTTCTTT
>TRBD1|TRBV11-2|TRBJ2-6|many
CASSTTGAGANVLTF
TGTGCCAGCAGCACTACAGGGGCCGGGGCCAACGTCCTGACTTTC
>NA|TRBV12-5|TRBJ1-6|NA
CASGRTENSPLHF
TGTGCTAGTGGCCGGACAGAGAATTCACCCCTCCACTTT
>NA|TRBV6-2/TRBV6-3|TRBJ2-1|NA
CASSGVLADEQFF
TGTGCCAGCAGTGGAGTCCTAGCAGATGAGCAGTTCTTC
>NA|TRBV7-9|TRBJ1-1|many
CASSPTQANEAFF
TGTGCCAGCAGCCCTACGCAGGCCAATGAAGCTTTCTTT
>NA|TRBV6-1|TRBJ2-5|many
CASSAPGRPQETQYF
TGTGCCAGCAGTGCCCCGGGACGGCCCCAAGAGACCCAGTACTTC
>TRBD1|TRBV7-9|TRBJ2-3|many
CASSPTGQGAVKDTQYF
TGTGCCAGCAGCCCTACGGGACAGGGGGCCGTTAAAGATACGCAGTATTTT
>NA|TRBV20-1|TRBJ1-4|many
CSALGSNEKLFF
TGCAGTGCTCTCGGTTCTAATGAAAAACTGTTTTTT
>NA|TRBV28|TRBJ1-2|many
CASTLNTGLNYGYTF
TGTGCCAGCACCCTTAATACAGGGCTTAACTATGGCTACACCTTC
>NA|TRBV5-6|TRBJ1-1|NA
CASSLISTEAFF
TGTGCCAGCAGCTTAATTTCTACTGAAGCTTTCTTT
>NA|TRBV28|TRBJ2-2|NA
CATNSRDNANTGELFF
TGTGCCACCAACAGCCGGGACAACGCGAACACCGGGGAGCTGTTTTTT
>NA|TRBV7-2|TRBJ2-7|NA
CASSLYGPLVGEQYF
TGTGCCAGCAGCTTATATGGGCCCTTGGTTGGCGAGCAGTACTTC
>NA|TRBV19|TRBJ2-7|NA
CASSVSRGSGSYEQYF
TGTGCCAGTAGTGTGAGCAGGGGCTCTGGCTCCTACGAGCAGTACTTC
>TRBD1|TRBV20-1|TRBJ2-1|many
CSAGAGTGRREQFF
TGCAGTGCTGGAGCCGGGACAGGGAGACGAGAGCAGTTCTTC
>NA|TRBV20-1|TRBJ2-1|many
CSAGGDNEQFF
TGCAGTGCTGGCGGGGACAATGAGCAGTTCTTC
>NA|TRBV3-1|TRBJ1-2|many
CASRGTGPLYGYTF
TGTGCCAGCCGGGGTACAGGGCCCCTATATGGCTACACCTTC
>NA|TRBV14|TRBJ2-4|many
CASSPTTGSKGIQYF
TGTGCCAGCAGCCCCACCACAGGGAGTAAGGGCATTCAGTACTTC
>TRBD2|TRBV6-1|TRBJ2-3|many
CATNGFGGRADTQYF
TGTGCCACCAACGGCTTCGGCGGGAGGGCAGATACGCAGTATTTT
>NA|TRBV4-3|TRBJ1-2|NA
CASSQEAANYGYTF
TGCGCCAGCAGCCAAGAAGCAGCTAACTATGGCTACACCTTC
>NA|TRBV11-3|TRBJ2-2|NA
CASSLGVAGAAGELFF
TGTGCCAGCAGCTTAGGTGTTGCGGGGGCGGCCGGGGAGCTGTTTTTT
>NA|TRBV7-2|TRBJ1-4|few
CASSLPPHGGEKLFF
TGTGCCAGCAGCCTTCCCCCCCACGGAGGTGAAAAACTGTTTTTT
>NA|TRBV5-1|TRBJ1-1|NA
CASSWTGAENTEAFF
TGCGCCAGCAGCTGGACCGGGGCGGAGAACACTGAAGCTTTCTTT
>NA|TRBV3-1|TRBJ2-3|many
CASSQASENTDTQYF
TGTGCCAGCAGCCAAGCTAGCGAGAACACAGATACGCAGTATTTT
>NA|TRBV6-1|TRBJ1-1|many
CASSRFLSTEAFF
TGTGCCAGCAGCAGATTCCTGAGCACTGAAGCTTTCTTT
>NA|TRBV20-1|TRBJ1-2|many
CSARNFGGHYGYTF
TGCAGTGCTAGGAACTTCGGGGGCCACTATGGCTACACCTTC
>TRBD1|TRBV24-1|TRBJ2-7|many
CATSNTGGDEQYF
TGTGCCACCAGCAATACAGGGGGCGACGAGCAGTACTTC
>NA|TRBV20-1|TRBJ1-2|many
CSALAGTEYGYTF
TGCAGTGCCCTCGCGGGAACGGAATATGGCTACACCTTC
>NA|TRBV7-9|TRBJ2-7|NA
CASSFFGQRVDEQYF
TGTGCCAGCAGCTTTTTCGGCCAGCGGGTTGACGAGCAGTACTTC
>NA|TRBV28|TRBJ2-5|many
CASSLSGNHQETQYF
TGTGCCAGCAGTTTATCAGGGAACCACCAAGAGACCCAGTACTTC
>NA|TRBV6-1|TRBJ2-2|many
CASSWGSRFTGELFF
TGTGCCAGCAGTTGGGGGTCAAGATTCACCGGGGAGCTGTTTTTT
>NA|TRBV7-9|TRBJ2-4|few
CASSSSTALRGKNIQYF
TGTGCCAGCAGCTCTTCGACGGCTCTCAGGGGCAAAAACATTCAGTACTTC
>NA|TRBV12-5|TRBJ1-1|few
CASGLVVGGMNTEAFF
TGTGCTAGTGGTTTGGTAGTGGGGGGTATGAACACTGAAGCTTTCTTT
>NA|TRBV11-2|TRBJ2-1|NA
CASSFSYQGNEQFF
TGTGCCAGCAGTTTTAGCTATCAAGGCAATGAGCAGTTCTTC
>NA|TRBV6-2/TRBV6-3|TRBJ1-6|few
CASSEGYRGRNSSPLHF
TGTGCCAGCAGCGAAGGGTATCGGGGGCGGAATAGTTCACCCCTCCACTTT